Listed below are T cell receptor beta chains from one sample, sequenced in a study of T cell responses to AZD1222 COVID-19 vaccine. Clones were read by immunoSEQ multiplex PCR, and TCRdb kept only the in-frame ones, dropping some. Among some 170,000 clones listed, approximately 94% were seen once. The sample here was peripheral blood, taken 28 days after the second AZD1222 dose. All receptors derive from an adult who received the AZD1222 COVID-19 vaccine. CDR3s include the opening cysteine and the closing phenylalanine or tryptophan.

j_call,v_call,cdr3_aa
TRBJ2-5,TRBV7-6,CASSSPPLGQETQYF
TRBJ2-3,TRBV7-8,CASSLGDRDNTDTQYF
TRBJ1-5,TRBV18,CASSPEGGNQPQHF
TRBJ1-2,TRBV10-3,CAISVDRGYGYTF
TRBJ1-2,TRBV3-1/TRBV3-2,CASSPGEAGAYGYTF
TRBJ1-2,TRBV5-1,CASSLTGGGSGGYTF
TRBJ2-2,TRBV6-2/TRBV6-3,CASSRGYTGELFF
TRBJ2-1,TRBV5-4,CASSSNLAGEVNEQFF
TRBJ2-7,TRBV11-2,CASSLSGTSGRSYEQYF
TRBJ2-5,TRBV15,CATSRERGQGGETQYF
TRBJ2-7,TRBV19,CASSKGYEQYF
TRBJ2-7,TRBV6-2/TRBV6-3,CASSPPGLPDGYEQYF
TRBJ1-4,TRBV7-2,CASSFQATNEKLFF
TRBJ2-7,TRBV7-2,CASRRGSYEQYF
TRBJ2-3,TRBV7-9,CASRGIGTGGPDTQYF
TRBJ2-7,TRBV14,CASSQNYEQYF
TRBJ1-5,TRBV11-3,CASSLDPRTGRPGNQPQHF
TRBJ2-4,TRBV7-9,CASSPAGILAKNIQYF
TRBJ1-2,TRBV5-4,CASSLYVDEVDGYTF
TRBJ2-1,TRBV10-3,CAIKREGQNEQFF
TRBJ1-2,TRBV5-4,CASSFTGELVYGYTF
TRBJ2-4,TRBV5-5,CASSLAMGRNIQYF